This TCR beta chain is drawn from a study of glioma-infiltrating T cells. About the study: Target coverage was about 4.5- to 11-fold for approximately 1 million blood T cells.

This clonotype was seen many times. Using RNA template, CDR3s of TCR alpha and beta were amplified with iRepertoire arm-PCR. TCRdb reprocessed the multiplex PCR reads via MiXCR and lists one record per CDR3 protein. This sample has 300,000 to 450,000 distinct CDR3 sequences, with roughly two fifths found just once. Trimming removed 10 bases at V and 10 bases at J, with 25 bases between. CDR1 is MNHEY and CDR2 is SMNVEV in the germline V gene (reference sequence). There are 14 residues in the CDR3. V is TRBV27 and J is TRBJ1-1; D is perhaps TRBD1 (6 bases). This sequence originates from a human donor with low-grade glioma or glioblastoma, undergoing nonglioma brain surgery, or in good health (not recorded which). Sequencing used glioma tissue, nonneoplastic brain tissue, or PBMCs (not recorded which). CDR3 DNA: TGTGCCACCATAATACAGGGCGTGGGGGGAACAGCTTTCTTT. Translating it yields CATIIQGVGGTAFF.